Listed below are T cell receptor beta chains from one sample, sequenced in a study of blood T cells in healthy people across ages. Via MiXCR, TCRdb re-called the 5' RACE reads, giving one row per CDR3 protein. The data contain approximately 1,000,000 distinct CDR3 sequences, around two fifths of them singletons. The material sequenced was blood. These receptors were obtained from a man younger than 35 in good health. CDR3s include the opening cysteine and the closing phenylalanine or tryptophan. Each record gives: J gene, D gene, clone size, V gene, CDR3 protein, CDR3 DNA. The D gene is left open where the match is weak. Rows may omit the clone size; those that give it use once, few, many or a size class.

TRBJ2-1 | . | . | TRBV21-1 | CARSKGLAGGPNNEQFF | TGTGCCCGCAGCAAAGGGCTAGCGGGGGGACCTAACAATGAGCAGTTCTTC
TRBJ1-6 | . | . | TRBV5-6 | CASSPPGQRLNSPLHF | TGTGCCAGCAGCCCCCCCGGACAGAGATTGAATTCACCCCTCCACTTT
TRBJ2-7 | TRBD1 | few | TRBV4-1 | CASSQGQGWSYEQYF | TGCGCCAGCAGCCAAGGACAGGGTTGGTCCTACGAGCAGTACTTC
TRBJ2-3 | TRBD2 | . | TRBV10-3 | CAGAREGDTDTQYF | TGTGCGGGAGCAAGGGAGGGCGACACAGATACGCAGTATTTT
TRBJ1-2 | . | few | TRBV4-1 | CASSQDGREYGYTF | TGCGCCAGCAGCCAAGATGGGAGGGAATATGGCTACACCTTC
TRBJ1-5 | . | few | TRBV15 | CATSGRGNQPQHF | TGTGCCACCAGCGGGCGGGGGAATCAGCCCCAGCATTTT
TRBJ1-3 | . | . | TRBV9 | CASSRESSGNTIYF | TGTGCCAGCAGCAGGGAATCCTCTGGAAACACCATATATTTT
TRBJ2-3 | TRBD1 | few | TRBV2 | CASRTGMTDTQYF | TGTGCCAGCAGGACAGGGATGACAGATACGCAGTATTTT
TRBJ2-5 | . | few | TRBV2 | CASSEGSSSGETQYF | TGTGCCAGCAGTGAGGGATCCTCCTCGGGGGAGACCCAGTACTTC
TRBJ1-1 | TRBD1 | many | TRBV20-1 | CSASRQGGPNTEAFF | TGCAGTGCTAGTAGGCAGGGGGGACCGAACACTGAAGCTTTCTTT
TRBJ2-7 | . | . | TRBV10-3 | CAISESVGNEQYF | TGTGCCATCAGTGAGTCGGTAGGGAACGAGCAGTACTTC
TRBJ1-1 | . | . | TRBV30 | CAWIGDLRDTEAFF | TGTGCCTGGATAGGGGACCTGAGGGACACTGAAGCTTTCTTT
TRBJ2-7 | TRBD1 | . | TRBV12-3/TRBV12-4 | CASRRQGFSYEQYF | TGTGCCAGCAGGAGACAGGGCTTCTCCTACGAGCAGTACTTC
TRBJ2-1 | . | . | TRBV5-6 | CASSTDGRSYNEQFF | TGTGCCAGCAGCACGGACGGACGCTCCTACAATGAGCAGTTCTTC
TRBJ1-2 | . | . | TRBV12-3/TRBV12-4 | CASSLPAVGGYGYTF | TGTGCCAGCAGTTTGCCGGCCGTAGGGGGCTATGGCTACACCTTC
TRBJ1-4 | . | few | TRBV29-1 | CSVEVGPSGGKLFF | TGCAGCGTTGAAGTGGGGCCGTCCGGGGGAAAACTGTTTTTT
TRBJ2-5 | . | many | TRBV12-3/TRBV12-4 | CASSWTAEETQYF | TGTGCCAGCAGTTGGACAGCAGAAGAGACCCAGTACTTC
TRBJ2-7 | . | few | TRBV6-2/TRBV6-3 | CASSDTSGADEQYF | TGTGCCAGCAGTGACACCTCGGGGGCGGACGAGCAGTACTTC
TRBJ1-6 | TRBD1 | . | TRBV20-1 | CSAREQGSSYNSPLHF | TGCAGTGCTAGAGAACAGGGGAGCTCCTATAATTCACCCCTCCACTTT
TRBJ2-4 | . | . | TRBV5-6 | CASSLGPVRRENIQYF | TGTGCCAGCAGCTTGGGGCCTGTGAGACGGGAAAACATTCAGTACTTC
TRBJ1-4 | . | few | TRBV4-3 | CASSQDTGGLNEKLFF | TGCGCCAGCAGCCAGGATACAGGAGGATTAAATGAAAAACTGTTTTTT
TRBJ2-7 | . | . | TRBV6-2/TRBV6-3 | CASSYLSGRYEQYF | TGTGCCAGCAGTTACCTAAGCGGCAGATACGAGCAGTACTTC
TRBJ2-4 | . | few | TRBV29-1 | CSVEDLGIQYF | TGCAGCGTTGAAGATCTCGGCATTCAGTACTTC